Listed below are T cell receptor beta chains from one sample, sequenced in a study of graft-versus-host responses after intestinal transplantation. TCRdb's table, derived via immunoSEQ multiplex PCR, lists solely in-frame clones and lacks some. The table lists approximately 24,000 clones, 70% to 90% of them singletons. Specimen: PBMCs, collected nearly 470 days after intestinal transplant. The receptor set was obtained from a human patient who received an intestinal transplant, so some T cells may come from the graft donor. Both conserved end residues are part of each CDR3. D genes are given only for firm matches. The size field is filled for only some rows; it gives once, few, many or a size class.

clone_size: .; j_call: TRBJ2-7; cdr3_length: 16; v_call: TRBV12-5; d_call: .; cdr3_nt: TGTGCTAGTGCCCGCCAGGGTCCAGGTTCACCCTACGAGCAGTACTTC; cdr3_aa: CASARQGPGSPYEQYF
clone_size: once; j_call: TRBJ1-1; cdr3_length: 15; v_call: TRBV6-6; d_call: .; cdr3_nt: TGTGCCAGCAGTTACTCCTTAGGGGGGTACACTGAAGCTTTCTTT; cdr3_aa: CASSYSLGGYTEAFF
clone_size: .; j_call: TRBJ2-3; cdr3_length: 16; v_call: TRBV14; d_call: TRBD2; cdr3_nt: TGTGCCAGCAGCCGCGGACTAGCGGGTAGGACAGATACGCAGTATTTT; cdr3_aa: CASSRGLAGRTDTQYF
clone_size: .; j_call: TRBJ2-1; cdr3_length: 15; v_call: TRBV6-6; d_call: .; cdr3_nt: TGTGCCAGCAGGGGAACTAGGGGGGTTATAGATGAGCAGTTCTTC; cdr3_aa: CASRGTRGVIDEQFF
clone_size: .; j_call: TRBJ2-7; cdr3_length: 15; v_call: TRBV15; d_call: TRBD1; cdr3_nt: TGTGCCACCAGCAGGAAGGGACAGGGTATGGGCGAGCAGTACTTC; cdr3_aa: CATSRKGQGMGEQYF
clone_size: few; j_call: TRBJ1-2; cdr3_length: 15; v_call: TRBV5-5; d_call: .; cdr3_nt: TGTGCCAGCAGCTTTGAAGACATCGGGTACTATGGCTACACCTTC; cdr3_aa: CASSFEDIGYYGYTF
clone_size: .; j_call: TRBJ1-6; cdr3_length: 15; v_call: TRBV6-8; d_call: TRBD1; cdr3_nt: TGTGCCAGCAGCGTACAGGGGGCGCGAAATTCACCCCTCCACTTT; cdr3_aa: CASSVQGARNSPLHF
clone_size: .; j_call: TRBJ1-1; cdr3_length: 14; v_call: TRBV28; d_call: .; cdr3_nt: TGTGCCAGCAGTTTTTTTTTACAGAACACTGAAGCTTTCTTT; cdr3_aa: CASSFFLQNTEAFF
clone_size: few; j_call: TRBJ2-5; cdr3_length: 14; v_call: TRBV5-1; d_call: .; cdr3_nt: TGCGCCAGCACGGTCGTAGGCGGACAAGAGACCCAGTACTTC; cdr3_aa: CASTVVGGQETQYF
clone_size: once; j_call: TRBJ2-3; cdr3_length: 16; v_call: TRBV7-8; d_call: TRBD2; cdr3_nt: TGTGCCAGCAGCTTGATAGCGGGAGGTTCCGGAGATACGCAGTATTTT; cdr3_aa: CASSLIAGGSGDTQYF
clone_size: .; j_call: TRBJ2-3; cdr3_length: 15; v_call: TRBV19; d_call: .; cdr3_nt: TGTGCCAGTAGTATTAGGATGGCAGGAGGAGATACGCAGTATTTT; cdr3_aa: CASSIRMAGGDTQYF
clone_size: .; j_call: TRBJ2-1; cdr3_length: 14; v_call: TRBV2; d_call: TRBD2; cdr3_nt: TGTGCCAGCACAGGACTAGCGAGGACGAATGAGCAGTTCTTC; cdr3_aa: CASTGLARTNEQFF
clone_size: .; j_call: TRBJ1-1; cdr3_length: 16; v_call: TRBV27; d_call: .; cdr3_nt: TGTGCCAGCAGTTTAATTACAGCTCTCATGAACACTGAAGCTTTCTTT; cdr3_aa: CASSLITALMNTEAFF
clone_size: once; j_call: TRBJ2-7; cdr3_length: 13; v_call: TRBV5-1; d_call: .; cdr3_nt: TGCGCCAGCAGCTTGTTCGGATTCTACGAGCAGTACTTC; cdr3_aa: CASSLFGFYEQYF
clone_size: .; j_call: TRBJ2-7; cdr3_length: 15; v_call: TRBV5-6; d_call: TRBD2; cdr3_nt: TGTGCCAGCAGCTTGGCACTAGCGGGAGCCTACGAGCAGTACTTC; cdr3_aa: CASSLALAGAYEQYF
clone_size: once; j_call: TRBJ1-2; cdr3_length: 15; v_call: TRBV19; d_call: .; cdr3_nt: TGTGCCAGTAGTATCGCGCTCCCCGGGGGAGGTGGCTACACCTTC; cdr3_aa: CASSIALPGGGGYTF
clone_size: .; j_call: TRBJ1-1; cdr3_length: 14; v_call: TRBV7-8; d_call: .; cdr3_nt: TGTGCCAGCAGACCACTTTGGGCCGGCACTGAAGTTTTCTTT; cdr3_aa: CASRPLWAGTEVFF
clone_size: .; j_call: TRBJ2-1; cdr3_length: 16; v_call: TRBV5-1; d_call: TRBD2; cdr3_nt: TGCGCCAGCACCAATGGGGTGGGAGGGACTTACAATGAGCAGTTCTTC; cdr3_aa: CASTNGVGGTYNEQFF
clone_size: once; j_call: TRBJ2-7; cdr3_length: 16; v_call: TRBV5-4; d_call: TRBD1; cdr3_nt: TGTGCCAGCAGCCGCCTAGACAGGGCTAGCTCCTACGAGCAGTACTTC; cdr3_aa: CASSRLDRASSYEQYF